Included here is one T cell receptor (beta chain) sequence, with context. The antigen is undetermined. The sample comes from a study of regulatory T cells in long-lasting Graves disease. Study overall: Antithyroid drug use was under 3 months in newly diagnosed Graves' patients. Whole-study findings and limits: Examination was confined to peripheral blood, excluding thyroid tissue.

The authors built TCR beta libraries using iRepertoire HTBI primers and Arm-PCR of CDR3 regions. MiXCR was run by TCRdb on the multiplex PCR reads, yielding one entry per CDR3 protein. Altogether more than 450,000 distinct CDR3 sequences are present, 15% to 20% being singletons, with the ten largest covering 9% to 15%. The length of the CDR3 is 13 residues. Germline CDR1 SNHLY, CDR2 FYNNEI. V lost 4 bases and J 3 bases, leaving 10 bases between the germline ends. The time point is: newly diagnosed GD, antithyroid drugs for less than 3 months. RNA isolated from PBMCs was used to make the TCR library. One endocrinology department in Xi'an, China, was where patients came from. This same sample was also taken into another study, of T cells in Graves' hyperthyroidism and ophthalmopathy. This second study notes: Every diagnosis used clinical symptoms, serum thyroxine and TRAb, thyroid ultrasound and orbital computed tomography.

The TCR originated in a man aged 35-49 years with Graves disease. The input for sequencing was peripheral blood mononuclear cells (PBMCs), taken at new diagnosis, from a patient treated with antithyroid drugs. The rearrangement joins TRBV2 to TRBJ2-7, with a possible D match to TRBD1 (6 bases). The CDR3 here is CASSGDIDYEQYF. The CDR3 coding sequence is TGTGCCAGCAGTGGGGACATAGACTACGAGCAGTACTTC.